One and the same sample provided the 27 T cell receptor beta chains below, sequenced in a study of CD8+CD57+ T cells in acquired aplastic anemia. Genomic DNA provided the template from which TCR beta VDJ and CDR3 profiles were obtained. TCRdb ran MiXCR on the reads and lists one entry per CDR3 protein. The sample yields some 140,000 distinct CDR3 sequences, roughly 49% seen once. Whoever was chosen for sequencing had shown CD8+CD57+ cell expansion by flow cytometry. The sequencing sample was made of sorted CD4+, CD8+, or CD8+CD57+ T cells (not recorded which) from PBMCs. All receptors derive from a human donor with aplastic anemia.

V gene TRBV7-3 combines with J gene TRBJ1-1, with D unclear. The germline CDR1 and CDR2 sequences are SGHTA and FQGTGA. V shed 2 bases and J shed 4 bases, with 17 bases lying between them. The CDR3 length is 16 residues. The CDR3 DNA is TGTGCCAGCAGCTTAGGGAGGGCGAGTGGGAGCACTGAAGCTTTCTTT. This encodes CASSLGRASGSTEAFF.

This rearrangement joins TRBV7-6 to TRBJ2-7, with TRBD1 matching over 7 bases. Unmatched junction bases numbered 9, after V lost 4 bases and J lost 0 bases. The CDR3 spans 16 residues. Per the germline V gene, CDR1 is SGHVS and CDR2 is FNYEAQ. CDR3 protein: CASSSHDRADSYEQYF. Here the CDR3 DNA reads TGTGCCAGCAGCTCTCACGACAGGGCCGACTCCTACGAGCAGTACTTC. Full variable domain (outside the CDR3, taken from reference TRBV7-6 and TRBJ2-7): GAGVSQSPRYKVTKRGQDVALRCDPISGHVSLYWYRQALGQGPEFLTYFNYEAQQDKSGLPNDRFSAERPEGSISTLTIQRTEQRDSAMYRCASSSHDRADSYEQYFGPGTRLTVT.

In its sample, this clonotype was seen many times. The chain couples TRBV5-1 to TRBJ1-2; TRBD1 aligns across 7 bases. The CDR3 runs 15 residues. Germline lookup yields CDR1 SGHRS and CDR2 YFSETQ. V was pared by 4 bases and J by 3 bases, with 9 bases of the junction left unmatched. The CDR3 nucleotides are TGCGCCAGCAGCCGGGCTTGGACAGGAGACTATGGCTACACCTTC. It is translated as CASSRAWTGDYGYTF.

This clonotype occurred a few times. The chain has TRBV24-1 and TRBJ1-1; maybe TRBD1 (5 bases). Trimming took off 5 bases at V and 2 bases at J, with 8 bases between the two ends. The CDR3 covers 13 residues. Germline lookup yields CDR1 KGHDR and CDR2 SFDVKD. CDR3: CATSAGLNTEAFF. The CDR3 nucleotides are TGTGCCACCAGTGCAGGGTTAAACACTGAAGCTTTCTTT.

Written as DNA, the CDR3 is TGTGCCAGCAGAGCACAGGGCAACACTGAAGCTTTCTTT. This translates into CASRAQGNTEAFF. The rearrangement links TRBV2 to TRBJ1-1; weak D call: TRBD1 (6 bases). V lost 6 bases to trimming and J lost 2 bases, with 10 bases between them. This CDR3 has 13 amino acids. Germline V gives CDR1 SNHLY, CDR2 FYNNEI.

The chain carries TRBV29-1 and TRBJ2-1; D perhaps matches TRBD1 (5 bases). The germline CDR1 and CDR2 sequences are SQVTM and ANQGSEA. Trimming cost V 7 bases and J 4 bases, with 8 bases left between them. This CDR3 is built from 11 residues. Written as DNA, the CDR3 is TGCAGCGGTAGACAGTACAATGAGCAGTTCTTC. Its protein product is CSGRQYNEQFF.

The J gene is TRBJ1-6, the V gene TRBV20-1; D is undetermined. The V gene's germline CDR1 is DFQATT and CDR2 SNEGSKA (reference sequence). Trimming shortened V by 0 bases and J by 18 bases, and 12 bases separated the two germline ends. This CDR3 comprises 11 residues. The CDR3 DNA follows: TGCAGTGCTAGAGAAGCCGCTACCCACCACTTT. This codes for CSAREAATHHF.

This clonotype was found many times. The chain combines TRBV7-9 with TRBJ2-7, with D perhaps TRBD1 (6 bases). This CDR3 contains 14 residues. Germline loops: CDR1 SEHNR, CDR2 FQNEAQ (reference sequence). Trimming left V 5 bases short and J 4 bases short, with 15 bases between. The DNA of the CDR3 is TGTGCCAGCAGCAGTCCGGGACATCAATACGAGCAGTACTTC. This codes for CASSSPGHQYEQYF.

V is TRBV2 and J is TRBJ1-1; D gene uncertain. CDR1 SNHLY and CDR2 FYNNEI come from the germline V gene. The CDR3 has 15 residues. V lost 5 bases to trimming and J lost 2 bases, with 15 bases between them. CDR3 protein: CASSTSRRRNTEAFF. The CDR3 bases are TGTGCCAGCAGTACCAGCCGACGGCGAAACACTGAAGCTTTCTTT.

V and J are TRBV2 and TRBJ1-1; TRBD1 might be the D (5 bases). The CDR3 loop spans 11 amino acids. The V and J ends lost 8 bases and 5 bases respectively, with 9 bases between them. In germline, CDR1 is SNHLY, CDR2 FYNNEI. The chain's CDR3 is CASFEGTEAFF. The CDR3 DNA follows: TGTGCCAGCTTCGAGGGGACTGAAGCTTTCTTT.

This clonotype appeared a few times. The chain joins TRBV24-1 to TRBJ2-3; D is possibly TRBD1 (5 bases). Germline loops: CDR1 KGHDR, CDR2 SFDVKD. With 3 bases removed from V and 4 bases from J, the gap between germline ends came to 10 bases. This CDR3 spans 14 amino acids. The CDR3 is CATSDITGADTQYF. The CDR3 nucleotides are TGTGCCACCAGTGATATTACAGGCGCAGATACGCAGTATTTT.

The sample holds many counts of this clonotype. V gene TRBV7-8 combines with J gene TRBJ1-3; weak D call: TRBD1 (5 bases). The V gene's germline CDR1 is SGHVS and CDR2 FQNEAQ. Between the trimmed V and J ends, which lost 4 bases and 4 bases, there was a span of 14 bases. CDR3 length: 15 residues. The CDR3 loop reads CASSYLRDLGNTIYF. The CDR3 DNA is TGTGCCAGCAGCTACCTCAGGGACCTAGGAAACACCATATATTTT.

This clonotype was found once. The chain employs TRBV5-4 and TRBJ2-1, with a tentative D call TRBD1 (5 bases). Germline assignment: CDR1 SGHNT and CDR2 YYREEE (reference sequence). This CDR3 spans 15 amino acids. V shed 0 bases and J shed 6 bases, with 13 bases lying between them. The CDR3 is CASSLAQGPLNEQFF. The DNA for the CDR3 is TGTGCCAGCAGCTTGGCCCAGGGTCCCCTCAATGAGCAGTTCTTC.

This rearrangement joins TRBV20-1 to TRBJ2-3; a weak D match, TRBD2 (7 bases). The CDR3 sequence is 14 residues long. Germline values: CDR1 DFQATT, CDR2 SNEGSKA (reference sequence). V was shortened by 5 bases and J by 2 bases, with 14 bases between the two germline ends. CDR3 region: CSAFYRGATDTQYF. DNA for the CDR3: TGCAGTGCTTTTTACCGGGGGGCCACAGATACGCAGTATTTT.

The chain joins TRBV20-1 to TRBJ2-1; the match to TRBD2 covers 8 bases. This CDR3 has 12 residues. In germline, CDR1 is DFQATT, CDR2 SNEGSKA (reference sequence). J lost 8 bases, V lost 3 bases, and 3 bases had no gene match. The CDR3 sequence is CSASQAGDEQFF. The CDR3 region has the DNA TGCAGTGCTAGTCAAGCGGGAGATGAGCAGTTCTTC.

The V and J genes are TRBV9 and TRBJ2-1, with 10 bases matching TRBD2. J lost 4 bases, V lost 1 base, and 5 bases had no gene match. The CDR3 has 16 amino acids. The germline V gene has CDR1 SGDLS and CDR2 YYNGEE. The CDR3 coding sequence is TGTGCCAGCAGCGTATCCGGACTAGCGGTATACAATGAGCAGTTCTTC. This codes for CASSVSGLAVYNEQFF.

This clonotype was recorded many times. The chain combines TRBV6-1 with TRBJ2-1; weak D call: TRBD2 (5 bases). The CDR3 extends over 14 amino acids. Looked up from germline, CDR1 is MNHNS and CDR2 is SASEGT. Trimming removed 9 bases from V and 2 bases from J, with 14 bases in between. The CDR3 DNA follows: TGTGCCAGTGGTTTGCGGGCAACCTACAATGAGCAGTTCTTC. This codes for CASGLRATYNEQFF.

The chain recombines TRBV9 with TRBJ2-7; 10 bases are a match to TRBD1. CDR1 and CDR2 (germline): SGDLS, YYNGEE. The CDR3 has 16 residues. With V trimmed by 4 bases and J by 3 bases, 10 bases remained unmatched. The CDR3 DNA is TGTGCCAGCAGCTTCGGAACGGGACAGGGGAACTACGAGCAGTACTTC. Translation: CASSFGTGQGNYEQYF.

This clonotype was observed a few times. J is TRBJ1-6 and V is TRBV2; D uncertain. V lost 6 bases, J lost 7 bases, and 16 bases lay in between. This CDR3 has 15 residues. Germline CDR1 SNHLY, CDR2 FYNNEI. CDR3 nucleotides: TGTGCCAGCAGACGTGATACAGCAATCAATTCACCCCTCCACTTT. This codes for CASRRDTAINSPLHF.

The chain employs TRBV5-4 and TRBJ2-7; weak D call: TRBD1 (5 bases). Germline V lookup: CDR1 SGHNT, CDR2 YYREEE (reference sequence). V was clipped by 4 bases and J by 0 bases, with 11 bases between them. The CDR3 spans 14 residues. The CDR3 region has the DNA TGTGCCAGCAGCGCCTTGGACAACTCCTACGAGCAGTACTTC. It translates to CASSALDNSYEQYF.

A few counts support this clonotype. The J gene is TRBJ1-6, the V gene TRBV15, with D possibly matching TRBD1 (6 bases). V was pared by 0 bases and J by 10 bases, with 13 bases between. The CDR3 runs to 15 residues. CDR1 is LNHNV and CDR2 is YYDKDF in the germline V gene (reference sequence). The CDR3 DNA is TGTGCCACCAGCAGAGATGTGGGGGCCGGATCACCCCTCCACTTT. Its protein is CATSRDVGAGSPLHF.

The genes are TRBV7-9 and TRBJ1-1; D remains ambiguous. CDR3 length: 12 amino acids. In germline, CDR1 is SEHNR, CDR2 FQNEAQ (reference sequence). Trimming took 5 bases from V and 7 from J, leaving 11 bases between them. In DNA, the CDR3 is TGTGCCAGCAGCAAAAAGGCCAATGAAGCTTTCTTT. This encodes CASSKKANEAFF.

This clonotype was seen repeatedly, ten times or more. This chain joins TRBV4-1 and TRBJ1-1; D gene ambiguous. Germline CDR1 and CDR2: MGHRA and YSYEKL. With 0 bases removed from V and 4 bases from J, the gap between germline ends came to 9 bases. The CDR3 has 14 residues. CDR3 sequence (DNA): TGCGCCAGCAGCCAAGATCGAAGGGTCACTGAAGCTTTCTTT. Its protein is CASSQDRRVTEAFF.

This clonotype was seen at least ten times. The rearrangement joins TRBV7-8 to TRBJ1-1, with D possibly matching TRBD1 (6 bases). V was shortened by 5 bases and J by 2 bases, with 15 bases between the two germline ends. CDR3 length equals 15 residues. The germline CDR1 and CDR2 sequences are SGHVS and FQNEAQ. CDR3 sequence: CASSRNLGANTEAFF. CDR3 DNA sequence: TGTGCCAGCAGCAGAAACCTGGGGGCTAACACTGAAGCTTTCTTT.

As regards this clonotype: Just one base apart from a much larger clone, this may be a read error. The chain recombines TRBV6-5 with TRBJ2-1, with TRBD1 identical over 9 bases. Germline assignment: CDR1 MNHEY and CDR2 SVGAGI. The J segment lost 4 bases and the V segment lost 2 bases, leaving 3 bases of the junction unmatched. This CDR3 is built from 15 residues. In DNA, the CDR3 is TGTGCCAGCAGTTACGGGACAGGGCTGTACAATGAGCAGTTCTTC. This gives the protein CASSYGTGLYNEQFF.

In its sample, this clonotype was seen many times. The gene calls are TRBV5-1 and TRBJ1-1, with D perhaps matching TRBD1 (5 bases). The CDR3 totals 16 residues. Trimming removed 4 bases at V and 4 bases at J, with 20 bases between. The germline V gene has CDR1 SGHRS and CDR2 YFSETQ. CDR3 nucleotides: TGCGCCAGCAGCCTGGGCCGGGGGTCTCCGGGCACTGAAGCTTTCTTT. This codes for CASSLGRGSPGTEAFF.

V and J are TRBV24-1 and TRBJ1-2; 8 bases align to TRBD1. Germline V CDR1 and CDR2: KGHDR, SFDVKD. There are 16 residues in the CDR3. V shed 4 bases, J shed 4 bases, and the junction held 10 bases outside the gene matches. In DNA, the CDR3 is TGTGCCACCAGTGACCGGACAGGGATGACACCCTATGGCTACACCTTC. This gives the protein CATSDRTGMTPYGYTF.